This T cell receptor (beta chain) comes out of a study of blood T cells in healthy people across ages. It was with a sample-barcoded 5' primer and a J-beta primer mix that a second PCR of roughly 6 to 12 cycles was run. From the 5' RACE reads, TCRdb called clonotypes with MiXCR, one entry per CDR3 protein. Here the sample spans more than 1,000,000 distinct CDR3 sequences, 25% being singletons. Deletions cut 5 bases from V and 9 bases from J, with 11 bases between. The germline V gene encodes CDR1 SEHNR and CDR2 FQNEAQ (reference sequence). The CDR3 is 12 amino acids. These data also featured in a second study, about T cells of mothers and their children. In that study: Amplification in the second PCR used the M1S primer, which added sample barcodes and 2-4 random nucleotides.

The genes are TRBV7-9 and TRBJ2-1, with D perhaps matching TRBD2 (5 bases). The TCR sequence derives from a girl aged 2-10 years in good health. The sample taken for sequencing was blood. The chain's CDR3 is CASSLRVIEQFF. The CDR3 DNA follows: TGTGCCAGCAGCCTGAGGGTGATTGAGCAGTTCTTC.